This is a list of T cell receptor beta chains from one sample in a study of control samples from healthy donors and cancer patients. The method was immunoSEQ multiplex PCR; TCRdb's version includes in-frame clones alone and lacks a portion of them. The sample yields more than 110,000 clones, 88% seen once. The source material was blood. All receptors derive from a woman under 40 in good health. CDR3s include the opening cysteine and the closing phenylalanine or tryptophan. The D gene is left open where the match is weak. Not all rows give a size; the values are once, few, many and, for expanded clones, a class.

D gene	clone size	J gene	V gene	CDR3 protein	CDR3 DNA
NA	NA	TRBJ2-7	TRBV28	CASSSFGTRASYEQYF	TGTGCCAGCAGTTCTTTTGGGACCCGGGCGTCCTACGAGCAGTACTTC
TRBD2	NA	TRBJ2-3	TRBV14	CASSQDGLAGGYRTDTQYF	TGTGCCAGCAGCCAAGATGGCCTAGCGGGAGGATATCGCACAGATACGCAGTATTTT
TRBD1	once	TRBJ1-5	TRBV9	CASSPGGSFLQPQHF	TGTGCCAGCAGCCCAGGGGGGTCGTTTCTACAGCCCCAGCATTTT
NA	NA	TRBJ2-3	TRBV3-1/TRBV3-2	CASSLPFNTQYF	TGTGCCAGCAGCCTCCCTTTTAATACGCAGTATTTT
TRBD1	few	TRBJ1-2	TRBV28	CASSFRDRPTYGYTF	TGTGCCAGCAGTTTTCGGGACAGACCTACCTATGGCTACACCTTC
NA	NA	TRBJ1-2	TRBV4-2	CASSRQGSNGYTF	TGTGCCAGCAGCCGCCAGGGTTCTAATGGCTACACCTTC
TRBD1	NA	TRBJ1-1	TRBV10-2	CASRMDRATEAFF	TGCGCCAGCAGGATGGACAGGGCTACTGAAGCTTTCTTT
NA	NA	TRBJ2-2	TRBV5-1	CASSLGQTNTGELFF	TGCGCCAGCAGCTTGGGACAGACGAACACCGGGGAGCTGTTTTTT
TRBD1	NA	TRBJ2-2	TRBV19	CASRRPGQGVSGELFF	TGTGCCAGTAGGAGGCCGGGACAGGGGGTCTCCGGGGAGCTGTTTTTT
NA	NA	TRBJ1-1	TRBV5-8	CASSRRPGTEAFF	TGTGCCAGCAGCCGACGACCTGGGACTGAAGCTTTCTTT
TRBD1	NA	TRBJ1-5	TRBV19	CASSMGTDNQPQHF	TGTGCCAGTAGTATGGGGACAGATAATCAGCCCCAGCATTTT
NA	NA	TRBJ1-2	TRBV19	CASSIGGQDNYGYTF	TGTGCCAGTAGTATTGGGGGTCAGGACAACTATGGCTACACCTTC
TRBD2	NA	TRBJ2-1	TRBV3-1/TRBV3-2	CASSQGRLAGRGNEQFF	TGTGCCAGCAGCCAAGGAAGACTAGCGGGGCGAGGCAATGAGCAGTTCTTC
NA	NA	TRBJ1-5	TRBV25-1	CASSTGTGDYSNQPQHF	TGTGCCAGCAGTACCGGGACCGGAGACTATAGCAATCAGCCCCAGCATTTT
NA	NA	TRBJ1-1	TRBV20-1	CSASMRGTEAFF	TGCAGTGCTAGTATGAGGGGCACTGAAGCTTTCTTT
TRBD2	NA	TRBJ2-2	TRBV11-2	CASSLLTSANTGELFF	TGTGCCAGCAGTCTCCTGACTAGCGCGAACACCGGGGAGCTGTTTTTT
NA	NA	TRBJ1-5	TRBV7-8	CASSLAGTQPQHF	TGTGCCAGCAGCTTAGCAGGAACTCAGCCCCAGCATTTT
NA	NA	TRBJ2-1	TRBV18	CASSPSERTHYNEQFF	TGTGCCAGCTCACCGTCTGAGCGGACTCATTACAATGAGCAGTTCTTC
TRBD1	NA	TRBJ1-6	TRBV4-2	CASSQAGQGLGSPLHF	TGTGCCAGCAGCCAAGCCGGACAGGGGTTAGGGTCACCCCTCCACTTT
TRBD1	few	TRBJ1-2	TRBV6-4	CASSQGEANYGYTF	TGTGCCAGCAGTCAGGGGGAGGCTAACTATGGCTACACCTTC
NA	NA	TRBJ2-5	TRBV11-2	CASSLGFGQQETQYF	TGTGCCAGCAGCTTAGGGTTCGGACAGCAAGAGACCCAGTACTTC
NA	NA	TRBJ2-1	TRBV5-1	CASRPGTLISYNEQFF	TGCGCCAGCAGACCCGGGACTCTAATCTCCTACAATGAGCAGTTCTTC
NA	NA	TRBJ1-1	TRBV6-1	CASSEGRRAEAFF	TGTGCCAGCAGTGAAGGGCGGAGGGCTGAAGCTTTCTTT
NA	NA	TRBJ2-2	TRBV20-1	CSASLGGEAGELFF	TGCAGTGCTAGTCTGGGGGGAGAGGCCGGGGAGCTGTTTTTT
TRBD2	NA	TRBJ2-7	TRBV25-1	CASSEFSGNLYEQYF	TGTGCCAGCAGTGAATTTAGCGGGAACCTTTACGAGCAGTACTTC
NA	NA	TRBJ2-7	TRBV6-5	CASSYETGAYEQYF	TGTGCCAGCAGTTACGAAACCGGGGCCTACGAGCAGTACTTC
NA	NA	TRBJ2-1	TRBV29-1	CSVAGGLGLYNEQFF	TGCAGCGTTGCGGGGGGCCTTGGGCTCTACAATGAGCAGTTCTTC
NA	NA	TRBJ2-5	TRBV28	CASSFSGGVVQETQYF	TGTGCCAGCAGTTTTTCCGGGGGAGTAGTGCAAGAGACCCAGTACTTC
TRBD1	NA	TRBJ1-5	TRBV30	CAWSGDTGGAGNQPQHF	TGTGCCTGGAGTGGGGATACAGGGGGCGCCGGCAATCAGCCCCAGCATTTT
TRBD1	once	TRBJ1-5	TRBV6-2/TRBV6-3	CASSLQGGSNQPQHF	TGTGCCAGCAGTCTTCAGGGGGGAAGCAATCAGCCCCAGCATTTT
NA	NA	TRBJ1-6	TRBV6-5	CASSFDRLDSPLHF	TGTGCCAGCAGTTTCGACAGGCTTGATTCACCCCTCCACTTT
NA	NA	TRBJ1-1	TRBV5-1	CASRKQGAGTEAFF	TGCGCCAGCAGGAAACAGGGAGCCGGCACTGAAGCTTTCTTT
NA	NA	TRBJ1-1	TRBV19	CASSPNYRAETEAFF	TGTGCCAGTAGTCCAAACTACAGGGCAGAAACTGAAGCTTTCTTT
NA	NA	TRBJ1-2	TRBV6-5	CASGRDPLYGYTF	TGTGCCAGCGGCCGAGACCCCCTCTATGGCTACACCTTC
NA	NA	TRBJ2-1	TRBV18	CASSPTIAGKFF	TGTGCCAGCTCACCCACCATAGCAGGGAAGTTCTTC
NA	NA	TRBJ1-2	TRBV4-2	CASSQERGEGYTF	TGTGCCAGCAGCCAAGAGAGGGGGGAAGGCTACACCTTC
TRBD2	NA	TRBJ2-2	TRBV6-5	CASSRLAGGLGELFF	TGTGCCAGCAGTCGACTAGCGGGAGGTCTCGGGGAGCTGTTTTTT
NA	NA	TRBJ1-1	TRBV27	CASSDKNEVEAFF	TGTGCCAGCAGCGACAAAAACGAGGTTGAAGCTTTCTTT
NA	NA	TRBJ2-3	TRBV19	CASSIGRPGADTQYF	TGTGCCAGTAGTATAGGCCGGCCGGGGGCAGATACGCAGTATTTT
TRBD1	once	TRBJ1-6	TRBV30	CASTPQGASYNSPLHF	TGTGCCTCCACACCCCAGGGGGCAAGCTATAATTCACCCCTCCACTTT
NA	NA	TRBJ2-5	TRBV15	CATSRDRAGQETQYF	TGTGCCACCAGCAGAGATCGGGCAGGTCAAGAGACCCAGTACTTC
NA	NA	TRBJ2-1	TRBV2	CASNEQGTLLRYEQFF	TGTGCCAGCAATGAACAGGGCACACTGCTTCGTTATGAGCAGTTCTTC
TRBD1	NA	TRBJ1-4	TRBV25-1	CASSGTTGANEKLFF	TGTGCCAGCAGTGGGACGACAGGGGCGAATGAAAAACTGTTTTTT
NA	NA	TRBJ2-7	TRBV7-9	CASSLTEGVGEQYF	TGTGCCAGCAGCTTAACGGAGGGAGTGGGCGAGCAGTACTTC
NA	NA	TRBJ1-2	TRBV12-3/TRBV12-4	CAAGRRVRRGYTF	TGTGCCGCAGGGCGCAGGGTGAGGCGAGGCTACACCTTC
NA	NA	TRBJ1-1	TRBV18	CASSHPVDTEAFF	TGTGCCAGCTCACACCCGGTAGACACTGAAGCTTTCTTT
TRBD1	NA	TRBJ1-4	TRBV9	CASSAGQGWEKLFF	TGTGCCAGCAGCGCCGGACAGGGGTGGGAAAAACTGTTTTTT
TRBD1	NA	TRBJ2-2	TRBV29-1	CSGNRGLGGELFF	TGCAGCGGGAACAGGGGGCTGGGCGGGGAGCTGTTTTTT
NA	NA	TRBJ2-3	TRBV18	CASSEITGTDTQYF	TGTGCCAGCTCCGAGATAACAGGGACAGATACGCAGTATTTT
NA	NA	TRBJ2-7	TRBV4-1	CASSQDPTPAYEQYF	TGCGCCAGCAGCCAAGACCCGACACCCGCCTACGAGCAGTACTTC
NA	NA	TRBJ2-3	TRBV5-5	CASSLKGSTDTQYF	TGTGCCAGCAGCTTAAAAGGGAGCACAGATACGCAGTATTTT
TRBD1	NA	TRBJ2-5	TRBV11-2	CASSPGQGNTETQYF	TGTGCCAGCAGCCCAGGACAGGGGAATACGGAGACCCAGTACTTC
TRBD1	NA	TRBJ1-1	TRBV15	CATSSRGTEAFF	TGTGCCACCAGCAGCAGGGGGACTGAAGCTTTCTTT
NA	NA	TRBJ1-4	TRBV2	CASSFRPLDEKLFF	TGTGCCAGCAGTTTTCGACCCCTAGATGAAAAACTGTTTTTT
NA	few	TRBJ2-7	TRBV10-3	CAISAGEVQYF	TGTGCCATCAGTGCAGGGGAGGTGCAGTACTTC
TRBD2	NA	TRBJ2-5	TRBV28	CASSSLVAGQETQYF	TGTGCCAGCAGTTCCCTGGTAGCGGGGCAAGAGACCCAGTACTTC
NA	NA	TRBJ1-1	TRBV5-1	CASSLEGSRRTEAFF	TGCGCCAGCAGCTTGGAAGGGTCCAGGAGGACTGAAGCTTTCTTT
NA	NA	TRBJ2-3	TRBV5-6	CASSLDSTDTQYF	TGTGCCAGCAGCTTGGACAGCACAGATACGCAGTATTTT
TRBD1	few	TRBJ1-2	TRBV2	CASTWNPGGNYGYTF	TGTGCCAGCACCTGGAACCCAGGGGGTAACTATGGCTACACCTTC
TRBD2	NA	TRBJ2-5	TRBV6-5	CASSYDGRGETQYF	TGTGCCAGCAGTTACGACGGGAGGGGAGAGACCCAGTACTTC